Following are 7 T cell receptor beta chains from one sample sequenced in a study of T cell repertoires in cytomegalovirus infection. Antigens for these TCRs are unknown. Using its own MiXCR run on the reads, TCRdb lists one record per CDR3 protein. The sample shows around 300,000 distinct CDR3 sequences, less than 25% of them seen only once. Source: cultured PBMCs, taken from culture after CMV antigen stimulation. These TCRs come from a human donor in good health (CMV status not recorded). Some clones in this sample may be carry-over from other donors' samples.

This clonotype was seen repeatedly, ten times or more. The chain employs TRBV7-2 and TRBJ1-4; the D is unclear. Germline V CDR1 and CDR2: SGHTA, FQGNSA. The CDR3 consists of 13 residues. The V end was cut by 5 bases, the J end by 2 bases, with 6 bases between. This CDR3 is CASSPRTNEKLFF. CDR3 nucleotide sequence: TGTGCCAGCAGCCCCCGTACTAATGAAAAACTGTTTTTT.

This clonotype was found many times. CDR3 amino acids: CASSRAEIATNEKLFF. The CDR3, as DNA: TGCGCCAGCAGTAGGGCCGAGATAGCAACTAATGAAAAACTGTTTTTT. This chain joins TRBV4-1 and TRBJ1-4, with D unresolved. The CDR3 length is 16 residues. Germline-derived CDR1 and CDR2 are MGHRA and YSYEKL. V was trimmed by 6 bases and J by 0 bases, leaving 14 bases between them.

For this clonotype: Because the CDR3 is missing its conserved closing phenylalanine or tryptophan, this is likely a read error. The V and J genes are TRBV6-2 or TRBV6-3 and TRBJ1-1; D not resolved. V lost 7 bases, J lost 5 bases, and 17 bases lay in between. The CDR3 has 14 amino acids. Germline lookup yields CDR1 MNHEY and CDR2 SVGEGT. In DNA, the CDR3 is TGTGCCAGCATCTCTGCTGATGATCGGACTGAAGCTTTCTAT. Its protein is CASISADDRTEAFY.

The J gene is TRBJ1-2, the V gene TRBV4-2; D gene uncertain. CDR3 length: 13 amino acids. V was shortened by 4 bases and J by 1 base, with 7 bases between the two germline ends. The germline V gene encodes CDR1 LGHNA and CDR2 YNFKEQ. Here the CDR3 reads CASSRTDNYGYTF. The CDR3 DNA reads TGTGCCAGCAGCCGCACAGATAACTATGGCTACACCTTC.

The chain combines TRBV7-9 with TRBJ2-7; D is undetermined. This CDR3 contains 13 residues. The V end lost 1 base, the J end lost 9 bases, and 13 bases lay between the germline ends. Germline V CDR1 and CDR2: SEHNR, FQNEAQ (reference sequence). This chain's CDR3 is CASSLVSPFRQYF. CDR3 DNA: TGTGCCAGCAGCTTAGTAAGCCCGTTTAGGCAGTACTTC.

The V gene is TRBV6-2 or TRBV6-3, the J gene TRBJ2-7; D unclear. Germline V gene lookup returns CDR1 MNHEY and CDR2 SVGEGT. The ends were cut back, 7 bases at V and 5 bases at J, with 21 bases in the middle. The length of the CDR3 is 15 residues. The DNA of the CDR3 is TGTGCCAGCACCCCGGGCGCTCCCCCAAAGGACGAGCAGTACTTC. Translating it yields CASTPGAPPKDEQYF.

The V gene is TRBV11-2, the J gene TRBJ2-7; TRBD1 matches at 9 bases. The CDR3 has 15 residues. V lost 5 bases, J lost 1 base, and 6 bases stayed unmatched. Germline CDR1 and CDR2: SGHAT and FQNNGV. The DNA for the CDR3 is TGTGCCAGCAGCCCCACAGGACAGGGGTCCTACGAGCAGTACGTC. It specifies CASSPTGQGSYEQYV.